A selection of T cell receptor beta chains follows, all from one sample in a study of cytomegalovirus exposure and HLA in healthy donors. Method: immunoSEQ multiplex PCR; TCRdb's copy keeps in-frame clones and lacks some. The sample has around 160,000 clones; approximately 88% are singletons. Sequenced sample: PBMCs. The receptors stem from a young woman in good health and CMV-seronegative. Both conserved end residues are part of each CDR3. Fields, in order: V gene, D gene, J gene, CDR3 protein, CDR3 DNA. A D gene is named only where the DNA matches it firmly.

V gene: TRBV15; D gene: NA; J gene: TRBJ1-1; CDR3 protein: CATSRDTGIGNTEAFF; CDR3 DNA: TGTGCCACCAGCAGGGATACAGGGATCGGGAACACTGAAGCTTTCTTT
V gene: TRBV5-1; D gene: TRBD1; J gene: TRBJ1-5; CDR3 protein: CASSPGGTGWDQPQHF; CDR3 DNA: TGCGCCAGCAGCCCCGGGGGGACAGGGTGGGACCAGCCCCAGCATTTT
V gene: TRBV4-1; D gene: TRBD1; J gene: TRBJ2-6; CDR3 protein: CASSQDGAGGAGANVLTF; CDR3 DNA: TGCGCCAGCAGCCAAGATGGGGCAGGGGGCGCTGGGGCCAACGTCCTGACTTTC
V gene: TRBV5-1; D gene: TRBD2; J gene: TRBJ2-3; CDR3 protein: CASSLPSGGIADTQYF; CDR3 DNA: TGCGCCAGCAGCTTGCCTAGCGGGGGGATCGCAGATACGCAGTATTTT
V gene: TRBV19; D gene: TRBD1; J gene: TRBJ1-2; CDR3 protein: CASSTDAGGTYGYTF; CDR3 DNA: TGTGCCAGTAGTACCGACGCAGGGGGAACCTATGGCTACACCTTC
V gene: TRBV7-9; D gene: NA; J gene: TRBJ2-3; CDR3 protein: CASSLGSGRVTDTQYF; CDR3 DNA: TGTGCCAGCAGCTTAGGGTCGGGCAGGGTGACAGATACGCAGTATTTT
V gene: TRBV7-9; D gene: TRBD1; J gene: TRBJ2-7; CDR3 protein: CASSSRQGGTYEQYF; CDR3 DNA: TGTGCCAGCAGCTCCCGACAGGGGGGGACCTACGAGCAGTACTTC
V gene: TRBV5-1; D gene: TRBD1; J gene: TRBJ1-2; CDR3 protein: CASSLVGQGYGYTF; CDR3 DNA: TGCGCCAGCAGCTTGGTGGGACAGGGGTATGGCTACACCTTC
V gene: TRBV18; D gene: NA; J gene: TRBJ2-1; CDR3 protein: CASSALSGPTYNEQFF; CDR3 DNA: TGTGCCAGCTCTGCCCTTAGCGGCCCAACCTACAATGAGCAGTTCTTC
V gene: TRBV2; D gene: TRBD2; J gene: TRBJ2-3; CDR3 protein: CASSLYGLAEEPSTDTQYF; CDR3 DNA: TGTGCCAGCAGTCTCTACGGACTAGCTGAAGAACCTAGCACAGATACGCAGTATTTT
V gene: TRBV5-1; D gene: TRBD1; J gene: TRBJ1-1; CDR3 protein: CASSSRGQTNTEAFF; CDR3 DNA: TGCGCCAGCAGTTCGAGGGGACAGACGAACACTGAAGCTTTCTTT
V gene: TRBV6-1; D gene: TRBD2; J gene: TRBJ2-1; CDR3 protein: CASSGVAGGENEQFF; CDR3 DNA: TGTGCCAGCAGTGGCGTAGCGGGGGGGGAGAATGAGCAGTTCTTC
V gene: TRBV6-6; D gene: TRBD1; J gene: TRBJ2-7; CDR3 protein: CASSRTGTGSYEQYF; CDR3 DNA: TGTGCCAGCAGCCGCACCGGGACAGGCTCCTACGAGCAGTACTTC
V gene: TRBV7-9; D gene: TRBD1; J gene: TRBJ1-4; CDR3 protein: CSSSSRRQGAFEKLFF; CDR3 DNA: TGTTCCAGCAGCTCTCGACGACAGGGGGCATTTGAAAAACTGTTTTTT
V gene: TRBV7-9; D gene: NA; J gene: TRBJ1-4; CDR3 protein: CASSQAPAEKLFF; CDR3 DNA: TGTGCCAGCAGCCAGGCCCCGGCTGAAAAACTGTTTTTT
V gene: TRBV14; D gene: NA; J gene: TRBJ2-7; CDR3 protein: CASSPYSLGRYEQYF; CDR3 DNA: TGTGCCAGCAGCCCGTACTCACTAGGGAGATACGAGCAGTACTTC
V gene: TRBV5-4; D gene: TRBD2; J gene: TRBJ2-5; CDR3 protein: CASSGLAEGDAQETQYF; CDR3 DNA: TGTGCCAGCAGCGGACTAGCGGAGGGAGATGCACAAGAGACCCAGTACTTC
V gene: TRBV6-1; D gene: TRBD1; J gene: TRBJ1-4; CDR3 protein: CASTGQANEKLFF; CDR3 DNA: TGTGCCAGCACCGGACAGGCGAATGAAAAACTGTTTTTT